This record covers a single TCR beta chain. Germline V gives CDR1 SGDLS, CDR2 YYNGEE. Trimming took 0 bases from V and 9 from J; bases not matched to a gene: 6. The CDR3 covers 15 residues. With a J-beta primer mix and a sample-barcoded 5' primer, a second PCR ran about 7 to 12 cycles. TCRdb reprocessed the 5' RACE reads via MiXCR and lists one record per CDR3 protein. The sample has some 850,000 distinct CDR3 sequences; 20% to 30% are singletons. The sample belongs to a study of blood T cells in healthy people across ages. These data were also reused for a study on T cells of mothers and their children. This second report adds: It was found that thymic selection shapes TCR recombination output similarly in related and unrelated pairs.

The sequencing input was blood. The receptor was derived from a boy between 10 and 17 years old in good health. The chain couples TRBV9 to TRBJ1-6; 7 nucleotides line up with TRBD1. CDR3 residues: CASSVGPGGSSPLHF. The CDR3 region has the DNA TGTGCCAGCAGCGTAGGGCCAGGGGGGAGTTCACCCCTCCACTTT. Together with reference TRBV9 and TRBJ1-6, the CDR3 gives the full variable domain: DSGVTQTPKHLITATGQRVTLRCSPRSGDLSVYWYQQSLDQGLQFLIQYYNGEERAKGNILERFSAQQFPDLHSELNLSSLELGDSALYFCASSVGPGGSSPLHFGNGTRLTVT.